What follows describes a single T cell receptor beta chain. Antigen unknown. This CDR3 is 11 amino acids long. Trimming removed 5 bases at V and 9 bases at J, with 11 bases between. Germline lookup yields CDR1 SGHAT and CDR2 FQNNGV. Primers included in the PCR were 60 Vbeta and 13 Jbeta primers. Data came from immunoSEQ multiplex PCR; TCRdb stores just in-frame clones and leaves some out. The sample shows under 200,000 clones, 79% of them seen only once. These data belong to a study of cytomegalovirus exposure and HLA in healthy donors. Each donor was nominally healthy when sampled (though unrecorded immune exposures were likely). Study-wide points: In vitro work confirmed that three CMV-associated chains recognize CMV antigens. Follow-up analysis later connected one missense variant in DCLRE1C with trimming of TCR beta V- and J-genes.

Sequencing used PBMCs. The TCR originated in a woman aged 40 to 50 in good health and CMV-seronegative. The chain is built from TRBV11-2 and TRBJ2-7; tentatively, D is TRBD2 (5 bases). DNA for the CDR3: TGTGCCAGCAGCCCGAGGGTCGGGCAGTACTTC. As protein: CASSPRVGQYF.